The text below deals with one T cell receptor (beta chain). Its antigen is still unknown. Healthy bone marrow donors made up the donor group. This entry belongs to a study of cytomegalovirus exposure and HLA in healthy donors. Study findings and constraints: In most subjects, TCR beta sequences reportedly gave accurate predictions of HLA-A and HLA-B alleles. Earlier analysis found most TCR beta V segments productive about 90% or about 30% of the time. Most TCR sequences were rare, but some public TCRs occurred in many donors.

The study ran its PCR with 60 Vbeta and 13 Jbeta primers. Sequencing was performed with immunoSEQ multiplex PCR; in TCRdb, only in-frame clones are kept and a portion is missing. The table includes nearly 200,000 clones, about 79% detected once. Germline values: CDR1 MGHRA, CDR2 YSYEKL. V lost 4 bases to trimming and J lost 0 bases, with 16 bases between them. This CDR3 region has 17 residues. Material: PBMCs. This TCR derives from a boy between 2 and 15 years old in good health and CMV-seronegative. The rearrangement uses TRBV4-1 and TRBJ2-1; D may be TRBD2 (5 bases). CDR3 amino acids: CASSRGQILSSYNEQFF. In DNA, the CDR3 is TGCGCCAGCAGCCGAGGGCAGATACTTAGCTCCTACAATGAGCAGTTCTTC.